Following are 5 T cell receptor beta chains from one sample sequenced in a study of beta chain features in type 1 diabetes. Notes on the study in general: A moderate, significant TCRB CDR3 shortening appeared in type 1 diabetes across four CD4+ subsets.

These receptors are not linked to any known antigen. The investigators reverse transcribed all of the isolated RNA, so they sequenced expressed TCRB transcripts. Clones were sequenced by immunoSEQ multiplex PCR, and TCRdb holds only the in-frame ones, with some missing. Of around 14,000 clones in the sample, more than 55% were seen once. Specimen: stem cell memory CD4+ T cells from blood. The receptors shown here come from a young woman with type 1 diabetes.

For the CDR3, the DNA is TGTGCCAGCTCACCACCTACTAGCGGGGCATTTCAGTTCTTC. As protein: CASSPPTSGAFQFF. The chain uses TRBV18 and TRBJ2-1, with 10 bases identical to TRBD2. The ends lost 0 bases at V and 13 bases at J; junction bases unmatched: 6. This CDR3 contains 14 residues. From germline, CDR1 is KGHSH and CDR2 LQKENI. The variable domain in full, completed from reference TRBV18 and TRBJ2-1, reads NAGVMQNPRHLVRRRGQEARLRCSPMKGHSHVYWYRQLPEEGLKFMVYLQKENIIDESGMPKERFSAEFPKEGPSILRIQQVVRGDSAAYFCASSPPTSGAFQFFGPGTRLTVL.

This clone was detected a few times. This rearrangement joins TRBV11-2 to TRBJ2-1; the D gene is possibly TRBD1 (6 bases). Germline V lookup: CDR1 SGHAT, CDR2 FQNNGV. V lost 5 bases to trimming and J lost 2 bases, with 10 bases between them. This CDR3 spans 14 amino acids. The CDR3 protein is CASSPSGAYNEQFF. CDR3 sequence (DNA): TGTGCCAGCAGCCCGTCAGGGGCCTACAATGAGCAGTTCTTC.

DNA for the CDR3: TGTGCCAGCAACCCCGTGCCGGGTGACACGCAGTATTTT. Residues: CASNPVPGDTQYF. The V gene is TRBV7-2, the J gene TRBJ2-3; D ambiguous. CDR1 SGHTA and CDR2 FQGNSA come from the germline V gene. There are 13 residues in the CDR3. V lost 7 bases, J lost 9 bases, and 17 bases lay in between.

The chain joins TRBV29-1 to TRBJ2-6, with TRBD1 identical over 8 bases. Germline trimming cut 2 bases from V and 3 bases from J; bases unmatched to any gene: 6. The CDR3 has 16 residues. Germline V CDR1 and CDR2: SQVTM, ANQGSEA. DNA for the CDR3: TGCAGCGTTGAACAGGGGGCGGCTAGTGGGGCCAACGTCCTGACTTTC. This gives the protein CSVEQGAASGANVLTF.

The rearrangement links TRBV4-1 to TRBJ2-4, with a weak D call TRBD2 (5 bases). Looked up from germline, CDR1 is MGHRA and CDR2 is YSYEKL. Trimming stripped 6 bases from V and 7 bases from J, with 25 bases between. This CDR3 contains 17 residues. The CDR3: CASSFGGTLPLSNIQYF. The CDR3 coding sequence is TGCGCCAGCAGTTTCGGAGGTACACTCCCTCTGTCCAACATTCAGTACTTC.